This TCR beta chain appears in the sequencing data of a study of shared clonotypes between healthy human individuals. Regarding this clone: Its antigen is as yet unknown.

The study's findings and limits: The generation probabilities recorded for non-shared clonotypes fell below those of clonotypes shared by all four donors. Sequencing of the sorted subsets was shown by rarefaction to be incomplete despite large depth.

Germline V gene data show CDR1 as MDHEN and CDR2 as SYDVKM. V dropped 6 bases and J dropped 8 bases, with 17 bases sitting between them. The CDR3 consists of 15 residues. Authors' data handling: Junction-only sequences without quality scores came from ImmunoSEQ, so filtering differed. Measured with immunoSEQ multiplex PCR; TCRdb has only the in-frame clones, and not every one. V, J and clone size derive from that table, while D and trimming were established from the DNA sequence. The top ten clones hold roughly 0.15% of a sample with millions of clones, roughly 92% of them seen once. The V gene is TRBV28, the J gene TRBJ1-6; weak D call: TRBD1 (6 bases). The sample consisted of naive CD4+ T cells sorted from blood. Subset given: CD45RA+ positively selected. The sequence was obtained from a man between 18 and 29 years old in good health. CDR3 in DNA: TGTGCCAGCAGCTGGGGGGGCGGCCTGGATTCACCCCTCCACTTT. This translates into CASSWGGGLDSPLHF.